This T cell receptor beta chain appears in the sequencing data of a study of shared clonotypes between healthy human individuals (dated by TCRdb to 2019 to 2021). For the wider study: A few men and two women, aged 18 to 49 years, made up the cohort. Different laboratories and diverse techniques were used to prepare libraries and sequence TCR repertoires, to increase sequencing depth and limit assay-specific biases. For each donor, three plates each were used for CD4 naive and CD4 memory, two plates were used for CD8 naive, and one plate was used for CD8 memory. Each donor's leukapheresis produced roughly between roughly 0.85 and 9.5 billion PBMCs. The study deeply sequenced blood TCR repertoires of about five healthy adults to estimate repertoire size and the extent of clonotype sharing between individuals. The research as a whole found: Only blood was sampled, and tissue TCR repertoires likely differ from those in blood. Incomplete sequencing was indicated by rarefaction of sorted-subset datasets, despite the large sequencing depth. The small number of donors limited the genetic and exposure-history diversity represented. When four donors were compared, the shared fraction of clonotypes was roughly 5% for naive CD4, around 3.5% for naive CD8, 2.3% for memory CD4, and roughly 0.43% for memory CD8. Compared with non-shared clonotypes, the clonotypes found in all four sorted-subset donors had higher generation probabilities. Based on pairwise subsampling, the degree of clonotype sharing among donors was expected to be affected by sequencing depth. Naive subsets generally had larger estimated clonotype richness than memory subsets did.

Donors were healthy HIV-negative adults with no recently reported acute infections or vaccinations. All donors were Caucasian adults living in Nashville, Tennessee, USA. Magnetic negative selection was used to enrich CD4+ T cells, after which naive cells were positively selected on CD45RA and the negative fraction became the memory subset. After blood collection by leukapheresis, PBMCs were isolated using Ficoll-Histopaque density gradient centrifugation and then cryopreserved in the vapor phase of liquid nitrogen. Purity and quantity of every magnetically sorted T cell population were checked by analytical flow cytometry. Genomic DNA was isolated from each sorted fraction and quantified by UV absorbance on a Nanodrop 2000c. Using the deep immunoSEQ assay, multiplex PCR amplified TCR CDR3 regions from genomic DNA. Extracted genomic DNA from each cell subset was distributed evenly across all wells of several immunoSEQ 96-well plates, and each plate was treated as a replicate. Each replicate PCR for sorted subsets received approximately 220 ng genomic DNA, equal to 28,000 or so T cell genomes. Purified libraries were measured with a Qubit 3.0 fluorometer, size-checked on a Bioanalyzer 2100, and measured again with the KAPA Library Quantification kit. Every immunoSEQ 96-well plate was sequenced on a dedicated single-read 150-cycle Illumina NextSeq 550 flow cell. On the study's bioinformatics: Because only junctional sequences without quality scores were contained in the immunoSEQ output, filtering matching that applied to full-length reads could not be performed. To assign V/J genes and CDR3, sequences were annotated using PyIR, a Python wrapper for IgBLAST v1.9, with IMGT germline references. Reads were removed for weak V/J assignments (E-value above 1e-6), missing CDR3, stop codons, out-of-frame junctions, or ambiguous translated residues. A V3J clonotype was defined by an identical inferred V gene, J gene, and CDR3 amino acid sequence. To compute the percentage overlap between repertoires, the number of shared unique clonotypes was divided by the size of the smaller repertoire. Richness of each repertoire was evaluated using RTK rarefaction, the Chao1 estimator, and Recon v2.1 estimates of unobserved clonotypes. Generation probabilities were computed with OLGA for all TCRbeta clonotypes obtained by the gDNA method from several donors. TCRdb's version of the immuneACCESS table is confined to in-frame rearrangements and falls short of the full clone set. An unresolved V gene accounts for under half of the shortfall where checked; the remainder is of unknown origin. V, J and clone size were drawn from that table, and D and trimming were deduced from the DNA. The sample has about 1.5 million clones on record, 98% of them singletons. The ten top clones hold roughly 0.4% of the sample.

CDR1 and CDR2, looked up from the germline V gene, are MDHEN and SYDVKM. Between the V and J ends, shortened by 7 bases and 4 bases respectively, the junction contains 16 bases. From the cysteine up to the phenylalanine, the CDR3 has a length of 15 residues. The DNA shown is the 45-base CDR3, in frame from base 1. Points on this clone: Which antigen it targets is not known. It has no much larger one-base neighbor in the sample; base qualities were not kept.

Sequencing was carried out using naive CD4+ T cells sorted from blood. The sample's cell subset or site, from its label and the paper: CD45RA+ positively selected. The sequence links TRBV28 to TRBJ2-2; TRBD1 is possibly the D segment (6 matching bases). The TCR comes from a man aged 30-40 years in good health. The CDR3 is CASNPTGQLTGELFF. The DNA reads TGTGCCAGCAATCCTACCGGACAGCTCACCGGGGAGCTGTTTTTT. Beyond the CDR3, the reference TRBV28 and TRBJ2-2 genes provide the residues; the full variable domain reads: DVKVTQSSRYLVKRTGEKVFLECVQDMDHENMFWYRQDPGLGLRLIYFSYDVKMKEKGDIPEGYSVSREKKERFSLILESASTNQTSMYLCASNPTGQLTGELFFGEGSRLTVL.